The entry below describes one TCR beta chain. These data belong to a study of OX40 agonist ivuxolimab in advanced cancers. Some clones are missing from TCRdb's copy, which holds only in-frame ones; the method was immunoSEQ multiplex PCR. The table has 100,000 or so clones, about 86% seen once. The length of the CDR3 is 15 residues. Germline assignment: CDR1 SGHNT and CDR2 YENEEA. The V and J ends lost 5 bases and 2 bases, in that order; junction bases with no gene match: 7. This receptor was obtained from an adult with an advanced solid tumor such as melanoma, head and neck, liver or kidney cancer. Here the sequenced sample was CD4+ or CD8+ T cells sorted from blood, taken in a trial of the OX40 agonist ivuxolimab. This rearrangement joins TRBV11-3 to TRBJ2-7, with TRBD1 identical over 9 bases. CDR3 residues: CASSRGTGRTYEQYF. The DNA of the CDR3 is TGTGCCAGCAGCCGCGGGACAGGGAGGACCTACGAGCAGTACTTC.